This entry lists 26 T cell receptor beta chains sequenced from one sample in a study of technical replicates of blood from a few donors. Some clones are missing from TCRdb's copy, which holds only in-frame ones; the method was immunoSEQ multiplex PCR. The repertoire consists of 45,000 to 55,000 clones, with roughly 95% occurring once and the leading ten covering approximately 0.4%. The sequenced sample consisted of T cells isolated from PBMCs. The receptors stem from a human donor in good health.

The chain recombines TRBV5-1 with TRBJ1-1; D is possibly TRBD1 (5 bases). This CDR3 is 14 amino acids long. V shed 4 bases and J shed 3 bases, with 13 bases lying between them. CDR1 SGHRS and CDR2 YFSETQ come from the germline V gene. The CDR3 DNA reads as TGCGCCAGCAGCGCGGGACTTGGGGACACTGAAGCTTTCTTT. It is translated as CASSAGLGDTEAFF.

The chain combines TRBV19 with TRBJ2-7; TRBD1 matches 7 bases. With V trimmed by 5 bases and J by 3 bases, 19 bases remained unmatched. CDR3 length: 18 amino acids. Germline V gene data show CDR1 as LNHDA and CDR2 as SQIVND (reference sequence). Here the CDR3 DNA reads TGTGCCAGTAGTCCCATAATTCCTCGACAGGGAGAGGGCTACGAGCAGTACTTC. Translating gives CASSPIIPRQGEGYEQYF. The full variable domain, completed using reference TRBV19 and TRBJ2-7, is DGGITQSPKYLFRKEGQNVTLSCEQNLNHDAMYWYRQDPGQGLRLIYYSQIVNDFQKGDIAEGYSVSREKKESFPLTVTSAQKNPTAFYLCASSPIIPRQGEGYEQYFGPGTRLTVT.

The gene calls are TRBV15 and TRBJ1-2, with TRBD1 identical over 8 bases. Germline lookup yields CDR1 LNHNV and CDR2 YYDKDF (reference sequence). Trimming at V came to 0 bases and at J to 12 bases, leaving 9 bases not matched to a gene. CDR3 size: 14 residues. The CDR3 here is CATSRDRTGLGDTF. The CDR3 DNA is TGTGCCACCAGCAGAGACCGGACAGGGCTTGGGGACACCTTC.

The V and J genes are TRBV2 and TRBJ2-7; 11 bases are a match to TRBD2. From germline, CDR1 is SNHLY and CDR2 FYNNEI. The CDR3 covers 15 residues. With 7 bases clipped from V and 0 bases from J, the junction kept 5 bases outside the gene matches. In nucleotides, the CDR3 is TGTGCCAGCACTAGCGGGAGGAAACTCTCCTACGAGCAGTACTTC. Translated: CASTSGRKLSYEQYF. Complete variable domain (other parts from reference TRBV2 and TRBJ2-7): EPEVTQTPSHQVTQMGQEVILRCVPISNHLYFYWYRQILGQKVEFLVSFYNNEISEKSEIFDDQFSVERPDGSNFTLKIRSTKLEDSAMYFCASTSGRKLSYEQYFGPGTRLTVT.

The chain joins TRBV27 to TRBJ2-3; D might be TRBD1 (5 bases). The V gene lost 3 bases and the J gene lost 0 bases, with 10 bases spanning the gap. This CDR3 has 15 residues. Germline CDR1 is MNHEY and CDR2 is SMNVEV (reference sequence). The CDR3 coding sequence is TGTGCCAGCAGTTTGACAGTTACTAGCACAGATACGCAGTATTTT. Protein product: CASSLTVTSTDTQYF.

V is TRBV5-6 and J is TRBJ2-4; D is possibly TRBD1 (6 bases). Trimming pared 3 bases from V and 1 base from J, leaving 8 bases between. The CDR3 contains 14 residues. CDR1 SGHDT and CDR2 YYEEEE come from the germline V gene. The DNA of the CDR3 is TGTGCCAGCAGCTGGGGGCCGGCCAAAAACATTCAGTACTTC. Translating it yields CASSWGPAKNIQYF.

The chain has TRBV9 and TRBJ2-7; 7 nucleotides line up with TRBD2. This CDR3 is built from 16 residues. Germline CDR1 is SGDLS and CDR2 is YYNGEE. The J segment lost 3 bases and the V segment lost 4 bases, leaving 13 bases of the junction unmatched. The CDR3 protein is CASSPSGGGLLYEQYF. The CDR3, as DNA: TGTGCCAGCAGCCCCTCGGGAGGCGGGTTGCTCTACGAGCAGTACTTC.

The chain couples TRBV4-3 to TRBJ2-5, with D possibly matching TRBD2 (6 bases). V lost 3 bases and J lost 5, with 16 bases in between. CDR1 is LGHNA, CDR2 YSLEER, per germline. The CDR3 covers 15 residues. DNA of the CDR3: TGCGCCAGCAGCCAGGAGGTCGGGAGTTTCGAGACCCAGTACTTC. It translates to CASSQEVGSFETQYF.

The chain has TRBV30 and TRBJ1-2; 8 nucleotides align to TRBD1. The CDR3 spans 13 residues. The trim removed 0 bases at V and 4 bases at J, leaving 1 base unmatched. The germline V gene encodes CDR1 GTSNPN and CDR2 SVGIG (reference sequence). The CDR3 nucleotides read TGTGCCTGGAGTGTACAGGGGGGCTATGGCTACACCTTC. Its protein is CAWSVQGGYGYTF.

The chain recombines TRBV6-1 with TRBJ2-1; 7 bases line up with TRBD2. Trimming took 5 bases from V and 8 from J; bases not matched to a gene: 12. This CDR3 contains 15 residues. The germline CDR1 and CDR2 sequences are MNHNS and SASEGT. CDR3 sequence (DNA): TGTGCCAGCAGTCCGCGGGGGAGGGAGCGGGATGAGCAGTTCTTC. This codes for CASSPRGRERDEQFF.

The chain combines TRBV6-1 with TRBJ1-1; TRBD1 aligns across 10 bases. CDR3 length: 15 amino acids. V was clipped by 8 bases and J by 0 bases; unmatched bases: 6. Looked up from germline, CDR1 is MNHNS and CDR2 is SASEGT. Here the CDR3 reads CASGDRGLMNTEAFF. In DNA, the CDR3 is TGTGCCAGCGGGGACAGGGGACTCATGAACACTGAAGCTTTCTTT.

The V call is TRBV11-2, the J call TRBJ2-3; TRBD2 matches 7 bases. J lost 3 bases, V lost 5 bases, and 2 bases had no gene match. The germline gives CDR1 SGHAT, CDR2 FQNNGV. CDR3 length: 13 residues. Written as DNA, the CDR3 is TGTGCCAGCAGCAGGGGAGGGACAGATACGCAGTATTTT. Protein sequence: CASSRGGTDTQYF.

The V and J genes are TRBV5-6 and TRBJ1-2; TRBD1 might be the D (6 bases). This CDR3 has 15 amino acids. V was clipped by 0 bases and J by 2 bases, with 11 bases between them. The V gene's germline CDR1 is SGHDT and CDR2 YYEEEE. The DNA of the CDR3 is TGTGCCAGCAGCTTGGTCGACAGGCGAAACTATGGCTACACCTTC. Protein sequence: CASSLVDRRNYGYTF.

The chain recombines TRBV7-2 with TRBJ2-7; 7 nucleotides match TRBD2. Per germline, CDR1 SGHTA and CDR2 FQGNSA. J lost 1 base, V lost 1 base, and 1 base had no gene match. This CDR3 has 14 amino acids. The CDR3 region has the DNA TGTGCCAGCAGCTTAGTCGGGAGGTCCTACGAGCAGTACTTC. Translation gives CASSLVGRSYEQYF. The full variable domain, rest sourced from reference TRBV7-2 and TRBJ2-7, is GAGVSQSPSNKVTEKGKDVELRCDPISGHTALYWYRQSLGQGLEFLIYFQGNSAPDKSGLPSDRFSAERTGGSVSTLTIQRTQQEDSAVYLCASSLVGRSYEQYFGPGTRLTVT.

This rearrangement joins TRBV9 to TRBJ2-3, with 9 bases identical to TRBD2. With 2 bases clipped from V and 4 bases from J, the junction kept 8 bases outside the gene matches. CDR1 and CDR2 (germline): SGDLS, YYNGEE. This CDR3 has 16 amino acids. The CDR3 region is CASSVFSGSQADTQYF. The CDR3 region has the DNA TGTGCCAGCAGCGTGTTTAGCGGGAGCCAGGCAGATACGCAGTATTTT.

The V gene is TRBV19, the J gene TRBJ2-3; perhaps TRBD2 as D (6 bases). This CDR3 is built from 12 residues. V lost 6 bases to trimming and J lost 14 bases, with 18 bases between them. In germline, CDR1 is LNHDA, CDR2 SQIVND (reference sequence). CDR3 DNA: TGTGCCAGTAGATCCACGGGGGTGGTGTGGTATTTT. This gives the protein CASRSTGVVWYF. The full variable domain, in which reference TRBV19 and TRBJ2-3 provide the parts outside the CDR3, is DGGITQSPKYLFRKEGQNVTLSCEQNLNHDAMYWYRQDPGQGLRLIYYSQIVNDFQKGDIAEGYSVSREKKESFPLTVTSAQKNPTAFYLCASRSTGVVWYFGPGTRLTVL.

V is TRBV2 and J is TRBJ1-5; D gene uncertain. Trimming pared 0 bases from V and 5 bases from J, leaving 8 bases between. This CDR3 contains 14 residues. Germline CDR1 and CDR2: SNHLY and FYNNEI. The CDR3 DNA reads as TGTGCCAGCAGTGAAGCGGGCAGGTATCAGCCCCAGCATTTT. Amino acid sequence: CASSEAGRYQPQHF.

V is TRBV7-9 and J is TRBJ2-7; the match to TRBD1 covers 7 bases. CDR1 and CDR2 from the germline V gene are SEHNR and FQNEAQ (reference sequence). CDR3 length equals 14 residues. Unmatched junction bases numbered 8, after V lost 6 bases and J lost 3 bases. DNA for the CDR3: TGTGCCAGCAGTCCGGACAGGAGTAACTACGAGCAGTACTTC. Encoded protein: CASSPDRSNYEQYF.

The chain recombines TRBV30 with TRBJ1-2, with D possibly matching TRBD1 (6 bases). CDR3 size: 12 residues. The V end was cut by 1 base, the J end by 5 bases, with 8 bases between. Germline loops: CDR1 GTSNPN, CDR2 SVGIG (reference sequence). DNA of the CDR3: TGTGCCTGGAGTGCAACAGGGTATGGCTACACCTTC. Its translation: CAWSATGYGYTF.

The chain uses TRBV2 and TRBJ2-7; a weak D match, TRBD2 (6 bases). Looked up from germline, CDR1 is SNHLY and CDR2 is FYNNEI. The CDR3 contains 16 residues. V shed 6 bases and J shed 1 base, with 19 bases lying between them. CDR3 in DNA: TGTGCCAGCAGAGGGGCCCGACTAGTGGTATCCTACGAGCAGTACTTC. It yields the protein CASRGARLVVSYEQYF. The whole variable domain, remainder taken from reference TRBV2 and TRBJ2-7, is EPEVTQTPSHQVTQMGQEVILRCVPISNHLYFYWYRQILGQKVEFLVSFYNNEISEKSEIFDDQFSVERPDGSNFTLKIRSTKLEDSAMYFCASRGARLVVSYEQYFGPGTRLTVT.

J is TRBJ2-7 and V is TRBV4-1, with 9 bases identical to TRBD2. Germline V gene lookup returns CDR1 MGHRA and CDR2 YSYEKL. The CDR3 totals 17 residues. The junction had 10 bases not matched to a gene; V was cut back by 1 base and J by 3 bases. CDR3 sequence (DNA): TGCGCCAGCAGCCAAGGGGGAACGGGACTAGCATTCTACGAGCAGTACTTC. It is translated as CASSQGGTGLAFYEQYF.

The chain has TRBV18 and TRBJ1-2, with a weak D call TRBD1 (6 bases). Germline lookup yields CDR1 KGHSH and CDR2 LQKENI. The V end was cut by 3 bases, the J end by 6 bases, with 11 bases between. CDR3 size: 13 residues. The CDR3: CASSPRTADGYTF. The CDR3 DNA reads TGTGCCAGCTCACCTAGGACAGCCGATGGCTACACCTTC.

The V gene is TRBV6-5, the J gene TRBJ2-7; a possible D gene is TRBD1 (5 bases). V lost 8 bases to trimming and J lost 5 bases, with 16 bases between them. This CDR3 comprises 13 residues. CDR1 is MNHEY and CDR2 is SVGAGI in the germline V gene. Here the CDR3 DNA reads TGTGCCAGCGGGCAGGGTTCGATCGACGAGCAGTACTTC. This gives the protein CASGQGSIDEQYF.

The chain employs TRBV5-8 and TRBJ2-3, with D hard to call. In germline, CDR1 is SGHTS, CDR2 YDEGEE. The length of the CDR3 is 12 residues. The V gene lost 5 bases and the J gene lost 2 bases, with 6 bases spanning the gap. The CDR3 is CASSYNTDTQYF. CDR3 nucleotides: TGTGCCAGCAGTTACAACACAGATACGCAGTATTTT.

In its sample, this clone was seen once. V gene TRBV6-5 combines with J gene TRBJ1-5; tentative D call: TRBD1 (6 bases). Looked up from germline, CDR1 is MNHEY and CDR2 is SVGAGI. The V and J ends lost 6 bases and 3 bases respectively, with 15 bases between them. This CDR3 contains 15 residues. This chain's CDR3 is CASRSGTFNNQPQHF. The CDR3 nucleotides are TGTGCCAGCAGGTCCGGGACATTCAACAATCAGCCCCAGCATTTT.

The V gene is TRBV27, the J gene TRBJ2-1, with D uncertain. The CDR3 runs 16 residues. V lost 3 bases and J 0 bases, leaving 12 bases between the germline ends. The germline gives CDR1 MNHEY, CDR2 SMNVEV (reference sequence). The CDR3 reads CASSFAAAYSYNEQFF. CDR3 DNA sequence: TGTGCCAGCAGTTTTGCGGCGGCCTACTCCTACAATGAGCAGTTCTTC.